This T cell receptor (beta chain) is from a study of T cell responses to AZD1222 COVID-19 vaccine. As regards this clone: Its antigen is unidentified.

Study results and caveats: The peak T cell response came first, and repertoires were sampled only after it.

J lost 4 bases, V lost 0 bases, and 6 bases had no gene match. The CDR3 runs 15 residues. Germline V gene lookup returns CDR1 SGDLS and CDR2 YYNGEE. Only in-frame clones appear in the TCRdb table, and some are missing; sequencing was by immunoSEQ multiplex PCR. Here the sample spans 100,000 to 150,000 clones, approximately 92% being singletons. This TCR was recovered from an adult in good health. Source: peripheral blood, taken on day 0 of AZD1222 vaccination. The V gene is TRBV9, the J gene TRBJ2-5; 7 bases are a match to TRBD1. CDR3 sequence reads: CASSVVGQAAETQYF. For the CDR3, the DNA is TGTGCCAGCAGCGTAGTAGGACAGGCTGCAGAGACCCAGTACTTC.